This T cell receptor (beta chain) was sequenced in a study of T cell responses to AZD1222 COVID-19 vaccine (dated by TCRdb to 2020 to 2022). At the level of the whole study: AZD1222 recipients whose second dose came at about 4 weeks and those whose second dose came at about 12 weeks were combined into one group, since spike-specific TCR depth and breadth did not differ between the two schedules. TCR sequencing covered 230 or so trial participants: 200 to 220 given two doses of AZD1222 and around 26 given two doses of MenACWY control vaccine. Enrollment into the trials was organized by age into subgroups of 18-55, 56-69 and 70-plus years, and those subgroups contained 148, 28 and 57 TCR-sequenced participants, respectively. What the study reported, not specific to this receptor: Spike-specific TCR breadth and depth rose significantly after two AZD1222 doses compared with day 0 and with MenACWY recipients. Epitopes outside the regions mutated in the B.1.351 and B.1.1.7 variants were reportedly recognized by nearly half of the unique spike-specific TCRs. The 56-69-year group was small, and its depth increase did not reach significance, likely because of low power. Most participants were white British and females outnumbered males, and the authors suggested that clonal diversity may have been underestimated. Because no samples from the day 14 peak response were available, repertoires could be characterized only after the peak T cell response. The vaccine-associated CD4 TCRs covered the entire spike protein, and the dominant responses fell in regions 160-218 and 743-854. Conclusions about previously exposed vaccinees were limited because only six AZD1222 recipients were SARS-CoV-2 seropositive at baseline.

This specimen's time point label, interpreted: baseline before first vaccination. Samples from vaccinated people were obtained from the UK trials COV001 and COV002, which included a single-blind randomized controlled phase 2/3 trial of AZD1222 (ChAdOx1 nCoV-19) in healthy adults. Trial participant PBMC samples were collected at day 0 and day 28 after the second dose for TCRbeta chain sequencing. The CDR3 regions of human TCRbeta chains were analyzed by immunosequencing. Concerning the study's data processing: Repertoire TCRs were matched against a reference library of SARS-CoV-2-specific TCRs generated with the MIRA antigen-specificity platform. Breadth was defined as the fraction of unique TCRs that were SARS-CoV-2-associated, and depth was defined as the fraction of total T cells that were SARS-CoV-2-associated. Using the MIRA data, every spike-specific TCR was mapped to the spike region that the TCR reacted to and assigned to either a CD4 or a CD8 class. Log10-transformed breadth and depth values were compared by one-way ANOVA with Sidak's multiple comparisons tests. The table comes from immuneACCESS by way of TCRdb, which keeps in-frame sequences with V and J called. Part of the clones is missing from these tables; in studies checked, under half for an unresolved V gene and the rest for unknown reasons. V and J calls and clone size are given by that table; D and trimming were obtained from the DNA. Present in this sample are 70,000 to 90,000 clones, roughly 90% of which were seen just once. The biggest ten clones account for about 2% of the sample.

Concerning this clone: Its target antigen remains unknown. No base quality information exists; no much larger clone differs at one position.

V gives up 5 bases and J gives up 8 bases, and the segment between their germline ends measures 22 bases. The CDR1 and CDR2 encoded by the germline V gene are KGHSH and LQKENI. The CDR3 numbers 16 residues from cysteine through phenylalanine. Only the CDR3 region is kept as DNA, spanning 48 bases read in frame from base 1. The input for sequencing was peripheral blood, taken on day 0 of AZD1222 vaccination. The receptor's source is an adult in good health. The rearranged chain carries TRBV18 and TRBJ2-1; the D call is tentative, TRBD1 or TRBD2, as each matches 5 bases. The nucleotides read TGTGCCAGCTCATCCAGGGCGGGCAGAGATGTGGATGAGCAGTTCTTC. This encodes CASSSRAGRDVDEQFF.